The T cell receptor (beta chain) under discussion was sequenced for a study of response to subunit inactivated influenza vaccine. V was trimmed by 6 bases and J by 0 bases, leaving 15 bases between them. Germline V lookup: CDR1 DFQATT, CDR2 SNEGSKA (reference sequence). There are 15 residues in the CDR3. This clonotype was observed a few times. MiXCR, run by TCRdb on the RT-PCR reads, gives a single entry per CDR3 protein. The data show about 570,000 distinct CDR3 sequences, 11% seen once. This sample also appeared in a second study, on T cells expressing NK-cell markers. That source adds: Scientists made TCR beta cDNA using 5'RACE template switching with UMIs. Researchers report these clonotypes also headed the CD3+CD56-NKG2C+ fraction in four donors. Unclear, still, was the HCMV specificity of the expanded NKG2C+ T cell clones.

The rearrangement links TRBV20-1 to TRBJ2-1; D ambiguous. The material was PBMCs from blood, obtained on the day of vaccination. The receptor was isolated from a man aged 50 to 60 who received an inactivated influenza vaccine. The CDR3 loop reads CSAQRPGRSYNEQFF. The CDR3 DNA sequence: TGCAGTGCCCAGCGACCGGGCCGCTCCTACAATGAGCAGTTCTTC.